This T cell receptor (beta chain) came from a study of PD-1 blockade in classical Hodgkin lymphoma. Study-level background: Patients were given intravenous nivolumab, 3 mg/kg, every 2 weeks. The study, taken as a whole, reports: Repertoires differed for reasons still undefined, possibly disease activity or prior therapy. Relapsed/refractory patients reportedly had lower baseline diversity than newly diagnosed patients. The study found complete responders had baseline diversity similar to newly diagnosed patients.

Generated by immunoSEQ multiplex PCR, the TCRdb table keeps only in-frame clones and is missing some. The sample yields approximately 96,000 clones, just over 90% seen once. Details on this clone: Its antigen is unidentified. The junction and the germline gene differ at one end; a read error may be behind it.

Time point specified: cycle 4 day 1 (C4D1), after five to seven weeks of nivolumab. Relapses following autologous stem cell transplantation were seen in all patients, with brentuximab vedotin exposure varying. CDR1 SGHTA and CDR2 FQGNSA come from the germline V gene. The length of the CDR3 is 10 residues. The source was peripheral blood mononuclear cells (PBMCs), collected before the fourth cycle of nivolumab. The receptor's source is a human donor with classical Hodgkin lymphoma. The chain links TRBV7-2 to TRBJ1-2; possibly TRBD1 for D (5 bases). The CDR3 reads CASRPTDRHF. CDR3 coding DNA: TGTGCCAGCAGACCGACAGATCGGCATTTC.